Listed below are T cell receptor beta chains from one sample, sequenced in a study of blood T cell repertoires in COVID-19. Data came from immunoSEQ multiplex PCR; TCRdb stores just in-frame clones and leaves some out. The sample lists around 95,000 clones, 90% occurring once. Sequenced sample: peripheral blood. The source of these receptors is a man aged 45-65 years with acute or convalescent COVID-19. Each CDR3 is given with its conserved first and last residue. Fields, in order: V gene, clone size, J gene, D gene, CDR3 DNA, CDR3 protein. D genes are given only for firm matches. For some rows the clone size is stated as once, few or many, or as a class when expanded; others skip it.

V: TRBV15
size: .
J: TRBJ2-1
D: .
DNA: TGTGCCACCGGACTCGGCGGGAAGAGGAATGAGCAGTTCTTC
CDR3: CATGLGGKRNEQFF

V: TRBV6-5
size: .
J: TRBJ2-1
D: .
DNA: TGTGCCAGCAATCGACTAATTTACAATGAGCAGTTCTTC
CDR3: CASNRLIYNEQFF

V: TRBV4-1
size: once
J: TRBJ1-1
D: TRBD1
DNA: TGCGCCAGCAGCCAACCAACACGACAGGGGGTGGGCAACACTGAAGCTTTCTTT
CDR3: CASSQPTRQGVGNTEAFF

V: TRBV7-9
size: .
J: TRBJ2-1
D: .
DNA: TGTGCCAGCGGAGGCGGGTTGACGTACAATGAGCAGTTCTTC
CDR3: CASGGGLTYNEQFF

V: TRBV10-3
size: .
J: TRBJ1-6
D: TRBD1
DNA: TGTGCCATCAGTGCTATATCCGGGACAGGGGCCTCACCCCTCCACTTT
CDR3: CAISAISGTGASPLHF

V: TRBV30
size: few
J: TRBJ1-1
D: TRBD1
DNA: TGTGCCTGGACCACCGGGACAGGGAACCCTGAAGCTTTCTTT
CDR3: CAWTTGTGNPEAFF

V: TRBV6-5
size: .
J: TRBJ1-2
D: TRBD1
DNA: TGTGCCAGCAGTAGGGACAGGGGGAGCTATGGCTACACCTTC
CDR3: CASSRDRGSYGYTF

V: TRBV24-1
size: .
J: TRBJ2-3
D: .
DNA: TGTGCCACCAGTGGTGATTCGGGAGTGAAGGTTGGGGACACAGATACGCAGTATTTT
CDR3: CATSGDSGVKVGDTDTQYF

V: TRBV7-9
size: .
J: TRBJ2-2
D: TRBD1
DNA: TGTGCCAGCAGCTATTCTCCGGGACAGGGGAACACCGGGGAGCTGTTTTTT
CDR3: CASSYSPGQGNTGELFF

V: TRBV15
size: .
J: TRBJ2-3
D: .
DNA: TGTGCCACCAGCGGGGGGGCGATCTCTCCAGATACGCAGTATTTT
CDR3: CATSGGAISPDTQYF

V: TRBV6-5
size: .
J: TRBJ2-7
D: TRBD2
DNA: TGTGCCAGCAGTTACTCAGCGGGAGGGAGTTACGAGCAGTACTTC
CDR3: CASSYSAGGSYEQYF

V: TRBV9
size: .
J: TRBJ2-1
D: .
DNA: TGTGCCAGCAGCGTATCCACCGGAGATCTGGATGAGCAGTTCTTC
CDR3: CASSVSTGDLDEQFF

V: TRBV2
size: .
J: TRBJ2-7
D: .
DNA: TGTGCCAGCAGTGAGAACAGACACGCCTACGAGCAGTACTTC
CDR3: CASSENRHAYEQYF

V: TRBV7-6
size: .
J: TRBJ2-2
D: .
DNA: TGTGCCAGCAGCCAAGTGCGGGGGAACACCGGGGAGCTGTTTTTT
CDR3: CASSQVRGNTGELFF

V: TRBV7-9
size: .
J: TRBJ2-5
D: .
DNA: TGTGCCAGCAGCTTAGTCTCTGTGGCGGGTTGGTTAGAGACCCAGTACTTC
CDR3: CASSLVSVAGWLETQYF

V: TRBV19
size: .
J: TRBJ1-1
D: .
DNA: TGTGCCAGTAGTTTCGGGTATACTGAAGCTTTCTTT
CDR3: CASSFGYTEAFF

V: TRBV19
size: .
J: TRBJ2-2
D: .
DNA: TGTGCCAGTAGTCCCTCCCCCACAAACACCGGGGAGCTGTTTTTT
CDR3: CASSPSPTNTGELFF

V: TRBV6-5
size: .
J: TRBJ2-5
D: TRBD1
DNA: TGTGCCAGCCGTCTCAGGGGGATCGGGGAAGAGACCCAGTACTTC
CDR3: CASRLRGIGEETQYF

V: TRBV18
size: .
J: TRBJ1-5
D: .
DNA: TGTGCCAGCTCACCACCTACGAAGGGGGTGGATCAGCCCCAGCATTTT
CDR3: CASSPPTKGVDQPQHF

V: TRBV11-2
size: .
J: TRBJ2-5
D: .
DNA: TGTGCCAGCAGCTCCGTTGAGACCCAGTACTTC
CDR3: CASSSVETQYF

V: TRBV5-1
size: .
J: TRBJ2-1
D: TRBD1
DNA: TGCGCCAGCAGCTTGGGACAGGGGGCGCGGAATGAGCAGTTCTTC
CDR3: CASSLGQGARNEQFF

V: TRBV18
size: .
J: TRBJ2-1
D: TRBD2
DNA: TGTGCCAGCTCCGAGAGGCGGGAGGGCAATGAGCAGTTCTTC
CDR3: CASSERREGNEQFF

V: TRBV6-6
size: .
J: TRBJ2-7
D: TRBD2
DNA: TGTGCCAGCAGTTACCTTTCAGCGGGAGGACACGAGCAGTACTTC
CDR3: CASSYLSAGGHEQYF

V: TRBV7-9
size: .
J: TRBJ2-7
D: .
DNA: TGTGCCAGCAGCCATCCAATGGTCTCAGGGGGAGGATCCTACGAGCAGTACTTC
CDR3: CASSHPMVSGGGSYEQYF

V: TRBV7-9
size: .
J: TRBJ2-7
D: .
DNA: TGTGCCAGCAGCTTTGACAGCCCCTACGAGCAGTACTTC
CDR3: CASSFDSPYEQYF

V: TRBV4-2
size: .
J: TRBJ2-7
D: TRBD1
DNA: TGTGCCAGCAGCCAAGTGACAGGGGGGACCTACGAGCAGTACTTC
CDR3: CASSQVTGGTYEQYF

V: TRBV3-1/TRBV3-2
size: .
J: TRBJ1-1
D: .
DNA: TGTGCCAGCTCCACGGGGGGCTGGACTGAAGCTTTCTTT
CDR3: CASSTGGWTEAFF

V: TRBV7-9
size: .
J: TRBJ2-7
D: TRBD2
DNA: TGTGCCAGCAGCCCGGTAGTAGCGGGCCACTCCTACGAGCAGTACTTC
CDR3: CASSPVVAGHSYEQYF

V: TRBV5-8
size: .
J: TRBJ1-2
D: TRBD1
DNA: TGTGCCAGCAGCCCCGACCGGGACAGGGCACGAGGCTACACCTTC
CDR3: CASSPDRDRARGYTF

V: TRBV18
size: few
J: TRBJ2-7
D: .
DNA: TGTGCCAGCTCAGGCAGTTACGAGCAGTACTTC
CDR3: CASSGSYEQYF